What follows are 26 T cell receptor beta chains derived from one specimen sequenced in a study of kidney transplant recipient with SARS-CoV-2 infection. TCRdb ran MiXCR on the reads and lists one entry per CDR3 protein. The sample has approximately 240,000 distinct CDR3 sequences, roughly 26% seen once; the top ten hold under 7.5%. The sequences come from a blood sample, collected at baseline and between days 110 and 120 from a kidney transplant recipient. All receptors come from a male patient aged 25-45 years who had COVID-19 and was a kidney transplant recipient. Some T cells may arise from the graft donor.

This clonotype was seen only a few times. A read error is possible here, since a much larger clone lies one base away. The rearrangement uses TRBV5-4 and TRBJ1-2; D unclear. The V gene's germline CDR1 is SGHNT and CDR2 YYREEE (reference sequence). V was cut by 7 bases and J by 4 bases, with 23 bases left in between. The length of the CDR3 is 16 residues. The CDR3 nucleotides are TGTGCCAGCGGAACATACGTACCAGGAAAGACCTATGGCTACACCTTC. This codes for CASGTYVPGKTYGYTF.

This clonotype was seen only a few times. V is TRBV28 and J is TRBJ2-3, with 7 positions matching TRBD2. V lost 6 bases and J lost 3; bases outside the gene matches: 12. CDR3 length: 16 residues. Germline lookup yields CDR1 MDHEN and CDR2 SYDVKM. CDR3 residues: CASSRREAGATDTQYF. The CDR3 region has the DNA TGTGCCAGCAGCCGCCGAGAGGCGGGAGCGACAGATACGCAGTATTTT.

This clonotype was picked up many times. The chain links TRBV7-2 to TRBJ2-2; D is unclear. With 1 base removed from V and 1 base from J, the gap between germline ends came to 7 bases. Germline V gives CDR1 SGHTA, CDR2 FQGNSA. The length of the CDR3 is 15 residues. The CDR3, as DNA: TGTGCCAGCAGCTTAGTGACCCAGAACACCGGGGAGCTGTTTTTT. Translated, it gives CASSLVTQNTGELFF.

This clonotype was detected ten times or more. This chain uses TRBV27 with TRBJ1-5, with a weak D call TRBD1 (5 bases). Germline-derived CDR1 and CDR2 are MNHEY and SMNVEV (reference sequence). V lost 3 bases, J lost 4 bases, and 13 bases lay in between. The CDR3 runs to 15 residues. The CDR3 region has the DNA TGTGCCAGCAGTTTGACAGCCGGTATGAATCAGCCCCAGCATTTT. Translating it yields CASSLTAGMNQPQHF.

The chain uses TRBV28 and TRBJ2-1, with 7 bases aligning to TRBD1. The CDR3 has 14 residues. Per the germline V gene, CDR1 is MDHEN and CDR2 is SYDVKM. V lost 5 bases, J lost 8 bases, and 9 bases stayed unmatched. CDR3 residues: CASSRQGSPYEQFF. The CDR3 region has the DNA TGTGCCAGCAGTAGACAGGGATCCCCCTATGAGCAGTTCTTC.

This clonotype showed up just a few times. This chain connects TRBV28 to TRBJ1-5, with 7 bases aligning to TRBD1. Germline CDR1 reads MDHEN; CDR2 reads SYDVKM. The CDR3 consists of 17 residues. The V and J ends lost 4 bases and 0 bases, in that order; junction bases with no gene match: 9. The CDR3 here is CASSSGTASDSNQPQHF. The CDR3 DNA reads TGTGCCAGCAGTTCCGGGACAGCTTCTGATAGCAATCAGCCCCAGCATTTT. Together with reference TRBV28 and TRBJ1-5, the CDR3 gives the full variable domain: DVKVTQSSRYLVKRTGEKVFLECVQDMDHENMFWYRQDPGLGLRLIYFSYDVKMKEKGDIPEGYSVSREKKERFSLILESASTNQTSMYLCASSSGTASDSNQPQHFGDGTRLSIL.

Comments on this clonotype: One base away lies a much larger clone, so this may be a sequencing read error. The chain is built from TRBV20-1 and TRBJ2-7; D gene ambiguous. This CDR3 contains 12 residues. Germline CDR1 reads DFQATT; CDR2 reads SNEGSKA (reference sequence). In nucleotides, the CDR3 is TGCAGTGCTAGAGATATGACTTACGGGCAGTACTTC. Its translation is CSARDMTYGQYF.

Notes on this clonotype: A much bigger clone sits one base away, suggesting this may be a read error. The chain is built from TRBV5-1 and TRBJ2-2, with a weak D call TRBD2 (6 bases). Germline-derived CDR1 and CDR2 are SGHRS and YFSETQ. This CDR3 contains 14 residues. The CDR3 nucleotides are TGCGCCAGCAGCGGACTAACGAACACCGGGGGGCTGTTTTTT. Amino acid sequence: CASSGLTNTGGLFF. The whole variable domain, filled in from reference TRBV5-1 and TRBJ2-2, reads KAGVTQTPRYLIKTRGQQVTLSCSPISGHRSVSWYQQTPGQGLQFLFEYFSETQRNKGNFPGRFSGRQFSNSRSEMNVSTLELGDSALYLCASSGLTNTGGLFFGEGSRLTVL.

This clonotype appeared a few times. This rearrangement joins TRBV6-6 to TRBJ2-3; D perhaps matches TRBD1 (6 bases). This CDR3 has 12 residues. Looked up from germline, CDR1 is MNHNY and CDR2 is SVGAGI (reference sequence). Trimming pared 4 bases from V and 9 bases from J, leaving 11 bases between. The CDR3 protein is CASSSQGFTQYF. CDR3 DNA: TGTGCCAGCAGTTCGCAGGGGTTCACGCAGTATTTT.

Here the CDR3 DNA reads TGTGCCAGCAGCATATATTCTAAGGCTGGAAAGACCTATGGCTACACCTTC. This codes for CASSIYSKAGKTYGYTF. The chain couples TRBV11-1 to TRBJ1-2; D unresolved. The CDR3 is made up of 17 amino acids. Germline CDR1 reads SGHAT; CDR2 reads FQDESV (reference sequence). The ends were cut back, 5 bases at V and 4 bases at J, with 23 bases in the middle. Together with reference TRBV11-1 and TRBJ1-2, the CDR3 gives the full variable domain: EAEVAQSPRYKITEKSQAVAFWCDPISGHATLYWYRQILGQGPELLVQFQDESVVDDSQLPKDRFSAERLKGVDSTLKIQPAELGDSAMYLCASSIYSKAGKTYGYTFGSGTRLTVV.

This clonotype was counted ten times or more. This chain uses TRBV7-2 with TRBJ1-2; TRBD1 aligns across 7 bases. There are 13 residues in the CDR3. With V trimmed by 2 bases and J by 11 bases, 8 bases remained unmatched. Germline CDR1 is SGHTA and CDR2 is FQGNSA. Here the CDR3 reads CASSLMEQGTYTF. CDR3 nucleotides: TGTGCCAGCAGCTTAATGGAACAGGGGACATACACCTTC.

This clonotype was detected ten times or more. The chain joins TRBV5-8 to TRBJ1-2; D is unclear. V dropped 7 bases and J dropped 4 bases, with 23 bases sitting between them. This CDR3 contains 16 residues. Germline CDR1 SGHTS, CDR2 YDEGEE. CDR3 in amino acids: CASWLFHPRKTYGYTF. The CDR3 bases are TGTGCCAGCTGGTTGTTTCATCCACGAAAGACCTATGGCTACACCTTC.

Comments on this clonotype: Likely a read error: the CDR3 ends without its conserved phenylalanine or tryptophan. The DNA is left out, because the CDR3 cannot be placed on it with certainty; the CDR3 is given as TCRdb lists it. The rearrangement links TRBV7-5 to TRBJ1-2. TRBV7-5 is shown as a pseudogene. The CDR3 is 19 amino acids long, termini counted. CDR3 sequence: CISVPEFIHEVGKTYGYTL.

In this sample, this clonotype turned up many times. This chain links TRBV5-6 with TRBJ1-5; TRBD1 agrees at 9 bases. This CDR3 comprises 14 residues. V gave up 5 bases and J gave up 4 bases; unmatched junction bases: 4. Germline loops: CDR1 SGHDT, CDR2 YYEEEE. CDR3 bases: TGTGCCAGCAGAAACAGGGGGCGTAATCAGCCCCAGCATTTT. It encodes CASRNRGRNQPQHF.

Comments on this clonotype: Since a much larger clone is just one base distant, this may be a read error. The rearrangement joins TRBV20-1 to TRBJ1-4; TRBD1 agrees at 7 bases. The CDR3 length is 19 residues. Germline V gene sequence: CDR1 DFQATT, CDR2 SNEGSKA (reference sequence). The junction had 20 bases not matched to a gene; V was cut back by 0 bases and J by 7 bases. The CDR3 nucleotides are TGCAGTGCTAGAGATCTTCCCCGACTACGACAGGGTGTTGGTGAAAAACTGTTTTTT. It codes for CSARDLPRLRQGVGEKLFF.

There are many counts of this clonotype. The V call is TRBV7-9, the J call TRBJ2-7, with TRBD2 identical over 9 bases. Per the germline V gene, CDR1 is SEHNR and CDR2 is FQNEAQ (reference sequence). Losses at the gene ends were 1 base for V and 6 bases for J; bases not matched to a gene: 7. This CDR3 has 15 residues. CDR3 residues: CASSLGVAGVVEQYF. CDR3 sequence (DNA): TGTGCCAGCAGCTTAGGGGTAGCGGGAGTAGTCGAGCAGTACTTC.

This clonotype has just one count. A much larger clone differs from this one at a single base, so this may be a read error. The chain recombines TRBV5-1 with TRBJ1-4; D is uncertain. Germline V gene lookup returns CDR1 SGHRS and CDR2 YFSETQ. The V gene lost 8 bases and the J gene lost 7 bases, with 24 bases spanning the gap. CDR3 length: 16 amino acids. The CDR3 loop is CASDEGKGVLGEKLFF. The CDR3 DNA reads as TGCGCCAGTGACGAAGGGAAGGGCGTTTTAGGTGAAAAACTGTTTTTT.

V is TRBV5-4 and J is TRBJ2-5; D possibly corresponds to TRBD2 (5 bases). V was shortened by 0 bases and J by 2 bases, with 8 bases between the two germline ends. Germline V lookup: CDR1 SGHNT, CDR2 YYREEE (reference sequence). CDR3 length: 14 amino acids. As DNA, the CDR3 is TGTGCCAGCAGCTTGGCCCCGGGGCAAGAGACCCAGTACTTC. This encodes CASSLAPGQETQYF. The full variable domain, its missing parts supplied by reference TRBV5-4 and TRBJ2-5, is ETGVTQSPTHLIKTRGQQVTLRCSSQSGHNTVSWYQQALGQGPQFIFQYYREEENGRGNFPPRFSGLQFPNYSSELNVNALELDDSALYLCASSLAPGQETQYFGPGTRLLVL.

Regarding this clonotype: A clone one base away is much larger, so this may be a read error. V is TRBV5-5 and J is TRBJ1-4; D may be TRBD1 (6 bases). The CDR3 has 13 residues. Germline CDR1 reads SGHKS; CDR2 reads YYEKEE (reference sequence). The chain's CDR3 is CTSSLARGEKLFF. The CDR3 DNA follows: TGTACCAGCAGCTTGGCCAGGGGTGAAAAACTGTTTTTT.

Remarks on this clonotype: A much bigger clone sits one base away, suggesting this may be a read error. CDR3 bases: TGTGCCAGTAGTAAGACGCCAGGGGGGAACTCTGAAGCTTTCTTT. Translating gives CASSKTPGGNSEAFF. The chain employs TRBV19 and TRBJ1-1; 7 bases are a match to TRBD1. Germline V gene sequence: CDR1 LNHDA, CDR2 SQIVND (reference sequence). The CDR3 loop spans 15 amino acids.

About this clonotype itself: This may stem from a read error, because a much larger clone lies one nucleotide away. The rearrangement links TRBV28 to TRBJ2-2; D gene ambiguous. Germline values: CDR1 MDHEN, CDR2 SYDVKM. The CDR3 runs 15 residues. CDR3: CAGSLFPANTGELFF. The CDR3, as DNA: TGTGCCGGCAGTTTATTTCCAGCGAACACCGGGGAGCTGTTTTTT.

This clonotype was seen once. A much more abundant neighbour one base away suggests this may be a read error. J is TRBJ2-7 and V is TRBV11-3, with 9 bases aligning to TRBD2. This CDR3 is 14 amino acids long. V lost 8 bases and J lost 2; bases outside the gene matches: 7. The V gene's germline CDR1 is SGHNT and CDR2 YENEEA. CDR3 region: CASGLSGSAYEQYF. For the CDR3, the DNA is TGTGCCAGCGGCCTTAGCGGGAGTGCCTACGAGCAGTACTTC. The full variable domain, with the rest looked up from reference TRBV11-3 and TRBJ2-7, is EAGVVQSPRYKIIEKKQPVAFWCNPISGHNTLYWYLQNLGQGPELLIRYENEEAVDDSQLPKDRFSAERLKGVDSTLKIQPAELGDSAVYLCASGLSGSAYEQYFGPGTRLTVT.

This clonotype showed up many times. The rearrangement uses TRBV6-2 or TRBV6-3 and TRBJ2-4; 9 bases fit TRBD1. The germline gives CDR1 MNHEY, CDR2 SVGEGT. The junction had 4 bases not matched to a gene; V was cut back by 6 bases and J by 4 bases. The CDR3 contains 14 residues. CDR3 region: CASRSGTGKNIQYF. The CDR3 DNA sequence: TGTGCCAGCAGATCCGGGACAGGGAAAAACATTCAGTACTTC.

The table lists this clonotype with many counts. The rearrangement joins TRBV6-1 to TRBJ2-2, with a possible D match to TRBD2 (5 bases). V lost 0 bases, J lost 2 bases, and 13 bases lay in between. The CDR3 loop spans 17 amino acids. Germline V gene lookup returns CDR1 MNHNS and CDR2 SASEGT. CDR3 sequence: CASSEAPGWRNTGELFF. In nucleotides, the CDR3 is TGTGCCAGCAGTGAAGCGCCGGGGTGGCGAAACACCGGGGAGCTGTTTTTT.

At least ten counts were recorded for this clonotype. The chain has TRBV19 and TRBJ1-1, with D tentatively TRBD1 (5 bases). Germline CDR1 LNHDA, CDR2 SQIVND (reference sequence). The CDR3 covers 15 residues. V lost 4 bases to trimming and J lost 9 bases, with 21 bases between them. CDR3 coding DNA: TGTGCCAGTAGTAGTATGCCGGGACGTCAAGGTAAAGCTTTCTTT. Translation: CASSSMPGRQGKAFF.

This clonotype was recorded at least ten times. The gene calls are TRBV5-1 and TRBJ1-2, with a tentative D call TRBD1 (6 bases). Germline lookup yields CDR1 SGHRS and CDR2 YFSETQ. V was trimmed by 0 bases and J by 0 bases, leaving 9 bases between them. This CDR3 is built from 15 residues. The CDR3 DNA reads as TGCGCCAGCAGCTTGGCCGGGACAACTAACTATGGCTACACCTTC. It encodes CASSLAGTTNYGYTF. Using reference TRBV5-1 and TRBJ1-2 for the parts outside the CDR3, the full variable domain is KAGVTQTPRYLIKTRGQQVTLSCSPISGHRSVSWYQQTPGQGLQFLFEYFSETQRNKGNFPGRFSGRQFSNSRSEMNVSTLELGDSALYLCASSLAGTTNYGYTFGSGTRLTVV.